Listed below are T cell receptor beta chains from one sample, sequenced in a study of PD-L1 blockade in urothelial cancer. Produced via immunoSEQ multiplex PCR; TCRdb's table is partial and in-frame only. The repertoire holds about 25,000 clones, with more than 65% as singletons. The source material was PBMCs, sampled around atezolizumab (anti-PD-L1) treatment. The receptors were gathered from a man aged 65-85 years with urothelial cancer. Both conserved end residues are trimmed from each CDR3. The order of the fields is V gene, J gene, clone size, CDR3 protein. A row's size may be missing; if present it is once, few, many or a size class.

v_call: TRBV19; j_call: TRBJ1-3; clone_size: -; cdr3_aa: ASSLNDRHQGDTIY
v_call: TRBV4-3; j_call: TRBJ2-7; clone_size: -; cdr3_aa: ASSQAYSGQPYEQY
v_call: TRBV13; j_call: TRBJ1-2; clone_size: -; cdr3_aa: ASSLGRERDNYGYT
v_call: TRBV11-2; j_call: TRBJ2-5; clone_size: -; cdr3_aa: ASSLDYSGLGVVETQY
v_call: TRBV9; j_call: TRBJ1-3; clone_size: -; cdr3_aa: ASSVQDDSLSGNTIY
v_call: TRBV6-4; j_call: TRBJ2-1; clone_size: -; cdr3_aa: ASSESPNGGYNEQF
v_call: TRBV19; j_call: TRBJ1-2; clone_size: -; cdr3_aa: ASSIVPVRGSGYT
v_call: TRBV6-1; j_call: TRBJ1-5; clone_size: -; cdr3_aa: ASSDTGIGKQPQH
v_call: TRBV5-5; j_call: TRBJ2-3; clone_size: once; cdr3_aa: ASSFTGADTQY
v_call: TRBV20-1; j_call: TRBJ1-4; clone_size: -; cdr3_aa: SAFSGGPLF
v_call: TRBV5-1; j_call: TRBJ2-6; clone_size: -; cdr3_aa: ASRWDSAGANVLT
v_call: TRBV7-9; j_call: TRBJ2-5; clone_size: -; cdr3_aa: ASSNSGTGRETQY
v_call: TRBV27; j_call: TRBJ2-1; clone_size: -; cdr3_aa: ASSSSSYNEQF
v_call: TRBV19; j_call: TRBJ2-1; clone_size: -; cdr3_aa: ASSIAGVGSYNEQF
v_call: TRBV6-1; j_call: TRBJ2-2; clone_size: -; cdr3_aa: ASSVRAPGELF
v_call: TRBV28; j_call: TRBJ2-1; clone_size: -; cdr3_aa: ASSYTGGEQF
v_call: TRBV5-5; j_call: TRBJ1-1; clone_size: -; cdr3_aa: ASSLPLGRKEAAF
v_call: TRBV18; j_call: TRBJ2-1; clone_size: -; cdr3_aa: ASSPGLAEAYNEQF
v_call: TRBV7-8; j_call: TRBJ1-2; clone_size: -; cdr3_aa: ASSLGRQLYGYT
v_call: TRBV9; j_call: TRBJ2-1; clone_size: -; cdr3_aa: ASSKQSSYNEQF
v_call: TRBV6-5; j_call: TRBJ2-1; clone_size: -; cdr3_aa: ATGQALSNEQF
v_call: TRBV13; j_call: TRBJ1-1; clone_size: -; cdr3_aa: ASRKDIEAF
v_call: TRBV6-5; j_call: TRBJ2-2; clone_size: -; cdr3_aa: ASMPGIGELF
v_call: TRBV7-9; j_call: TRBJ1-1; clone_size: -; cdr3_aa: ASSLQTGNTEAF
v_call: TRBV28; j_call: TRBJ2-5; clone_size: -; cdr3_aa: ASSLQRLWY
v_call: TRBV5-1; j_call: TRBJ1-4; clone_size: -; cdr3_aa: ASSPGQILSTNEKLF
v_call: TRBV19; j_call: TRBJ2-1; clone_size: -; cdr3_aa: ASKGREAHDEQF
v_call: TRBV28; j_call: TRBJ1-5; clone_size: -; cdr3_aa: ASSFYGRPNQPQH
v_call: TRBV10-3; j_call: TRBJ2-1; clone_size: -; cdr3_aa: AISEMAGSGNEQF
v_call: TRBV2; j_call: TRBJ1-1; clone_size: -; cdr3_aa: ARAQGAEAF
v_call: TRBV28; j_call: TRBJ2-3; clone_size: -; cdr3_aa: ASMRAATDTQY
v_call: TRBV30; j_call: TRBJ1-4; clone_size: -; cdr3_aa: AWSDHMGRAGEKLF
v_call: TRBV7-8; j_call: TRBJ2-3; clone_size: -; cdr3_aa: ASSVDITDTQY
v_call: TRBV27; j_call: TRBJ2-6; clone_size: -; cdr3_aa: ASSLSETGFGANVLT
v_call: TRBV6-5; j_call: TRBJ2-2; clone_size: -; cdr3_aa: ASTRAGGFTGELF
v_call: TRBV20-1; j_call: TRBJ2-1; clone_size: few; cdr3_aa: SAGYNEQF
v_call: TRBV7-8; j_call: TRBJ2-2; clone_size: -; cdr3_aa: ASSFGRAGTGELF
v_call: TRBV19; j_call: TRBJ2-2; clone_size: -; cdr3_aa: ASWNGGRNTGELF
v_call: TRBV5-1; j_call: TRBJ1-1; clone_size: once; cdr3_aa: ASSPAGGNTEAF
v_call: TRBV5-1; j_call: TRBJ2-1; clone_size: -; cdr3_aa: ASSLRLGGLAGTNEQF
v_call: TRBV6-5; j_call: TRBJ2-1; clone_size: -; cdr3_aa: ASSPSQGPDEQF
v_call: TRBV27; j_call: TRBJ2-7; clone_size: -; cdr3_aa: ASSLWESSYEQY
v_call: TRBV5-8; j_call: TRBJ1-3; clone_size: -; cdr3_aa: ASSLGQVSGNTIY
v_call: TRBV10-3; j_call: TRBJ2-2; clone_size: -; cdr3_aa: AITPHSGSAGELF
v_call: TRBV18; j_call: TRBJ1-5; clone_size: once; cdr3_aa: ASSPLAGSNQPQH
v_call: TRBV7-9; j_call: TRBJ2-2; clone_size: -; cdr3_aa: ASSGRLAQNTGELF
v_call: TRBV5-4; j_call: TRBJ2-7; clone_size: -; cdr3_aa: ASSPRRGSGYEQY
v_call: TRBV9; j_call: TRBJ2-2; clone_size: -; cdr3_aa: ASSVGGRINTGELF
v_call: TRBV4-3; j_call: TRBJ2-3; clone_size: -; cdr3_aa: ASSQDPDSTDTQY
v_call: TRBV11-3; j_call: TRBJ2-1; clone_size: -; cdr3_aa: ARRVADHISSYNEQF
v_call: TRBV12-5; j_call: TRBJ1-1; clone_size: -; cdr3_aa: ASGLWQGAGTEAF
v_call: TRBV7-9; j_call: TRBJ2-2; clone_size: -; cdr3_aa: ASSGTSGRSTGELF
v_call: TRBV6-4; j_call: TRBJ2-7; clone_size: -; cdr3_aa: ASSDPTSGSFYEQY
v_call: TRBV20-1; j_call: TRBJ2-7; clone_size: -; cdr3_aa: SATLSTEQY
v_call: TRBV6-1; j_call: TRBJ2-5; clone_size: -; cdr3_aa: ASSEEAGGQETQY
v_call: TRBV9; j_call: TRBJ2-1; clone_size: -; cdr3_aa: ASSVSGRHNEQF
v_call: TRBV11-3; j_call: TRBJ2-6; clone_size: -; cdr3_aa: ASSLDGSARTNVLT
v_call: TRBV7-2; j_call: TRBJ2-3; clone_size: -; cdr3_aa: ASSLGGRTDTQY